This T cell receptor beta chain appears in the sequencing data of a study of T cell responses to AZD1222 COVID-19 vaccine. Study findings and constraints: Of the AZD1222 recipients, only five to seven were seropositive at baseline.

As concerns this clone: Its antigen remains unknown.

The CDR3 length is 13 residues. V shed 3 bases, J shed 9 bases, and the junction held 6 bases outside the gene matches. Germline CDR1 ENHRY, CDR2 SYGVKD. Using immunoSEQ multiplex PCR, the repertoire was profiled, and TCRdb retains in-frame clones only, with some absent. In the table there are about 73,000 clones, roughly 87% of which are singletons. This receptor was obtained from an adult who received the AZD1222 COVID-19 vaccine. The V and J genes are TRBV10-3 and TRBJ2-7, with 9 bases matching TRBD1. The specimen comprised peripheral blood, sampled 28 days after the second AZD1222 dose. The CDR3 here is CAISDPRTGVQYF. CDR3 in DNA: TGTGCCATCAGTGATCCTCGGACAGGGGTGCAGTACTTC.